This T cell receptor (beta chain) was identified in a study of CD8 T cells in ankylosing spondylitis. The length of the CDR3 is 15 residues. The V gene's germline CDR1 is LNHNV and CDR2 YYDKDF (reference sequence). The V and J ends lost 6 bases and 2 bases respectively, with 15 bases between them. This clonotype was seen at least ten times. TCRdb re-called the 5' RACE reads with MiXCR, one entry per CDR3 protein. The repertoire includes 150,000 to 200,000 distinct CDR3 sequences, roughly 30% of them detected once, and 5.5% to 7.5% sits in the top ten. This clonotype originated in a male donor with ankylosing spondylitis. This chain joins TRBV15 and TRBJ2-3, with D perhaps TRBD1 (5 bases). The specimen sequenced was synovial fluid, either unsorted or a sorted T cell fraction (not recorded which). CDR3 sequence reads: CATRTDTENTDTQYF. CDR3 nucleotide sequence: TGTGCCACCAGAACGGACACGGAAAACACAGATACGCAGTATTTT.